These T cell receptor beta chains were read from a single sample in a study of blood T cell repertoires in COVID-19. TCRdb keeps only in-frame clones here, not all; method: immunoSEQ multiplex PCR. The sample shows about 70,000 clones, about 84% of them seen only once. The sequenced material came from peripheral blood. The receptors originated from a human donor in a cohort sampled during active COVID-19. Both conserved end residues are part of each CDR3. Each record gives: D gene, V gene, clone size, J gene, CDR3 protein, CDR3 DNA. A D gene is named only where the DNA matches it firmly. Size is omitted from some rows. Given values are once, few, many or a class for expanded clones.

TRBD1	TRBV4-1	-	TRBJ1-5	CASRRDRGSNQPQHF	TGCGCCAGCAGACGGGACAGGGGGAGCAATCAGCCCCAGCATTTT
-	TRBV5-1	once	TRBJ2-4	CASSLGGALDIQYF	TGCGCCAGCAGCTTAGGGGGGGCCCTTGACATTCAGTACTTC
TRBD1	TRBV19	-	TRBJ1-4	CASTPDRDLEKLFF	TGTGCCAGTACCCCGGACAGGGATCTAGAAAAACTGTTTTTT
TRBD2	TRBV4-1	-	TRBJ2-5	CASRGGVETQYF	TGCGCCAGCCGGGGGGGAGTTGAGACCCAGTACTTC
TRBD1	TRBV7-2	-	TRBJ2-5	CASSLGDRGVTQYF	TGTGCCAGCAGCCTCGGGGACAGGGGCGTGACCCAGTACTTC
TRBD1	TRBV28	few	TRBJ1-4	CASSTGQGGLEKLFF	TGTGCCAGCAGTACCGGACAGGGGGGCCTCGAAAAACTGTTTTTT
TRBD1	TRBV7-2	once	TRBJ2-7	CASSPSRDRGYEQYF	TGTGCCAGCAGCCCGAGCAGGGACAGGGGCTACGAGCAGTACTTC
TRBD1	TRBV5-1	-	TRBJ2-7	CASSPNLGTGAYEQYF	TGCGCCAGCAGCCCGAACTTAGGAACAGGGGCGTACGAGCAGTACTTC
TRBD2	TRBV5-4	-	TRBJ2-1	CASSLGLAGATLHNEQFF	TGTGCCAGCAGCTTGGGGCTAGCGGGAGCAACCCTACACAATGAGCAGTTCTTC
TRBD2	TRBV5-4	-	TRBJ2-1	CASSFPPAGGQSREQFF	TGTGCCAGCAGCTTCCCTCCAGCGGGAGGGCAGTCTAGAGAGCAGTTCTTC
TRBD1	TRBV5-1	-	TRBJ1-2	CASRTGGNKDYGYTF	TGCGCCAGCCGGACAGGGGGGAATAAGGACTATGGCTACACCTTC
-	TRBV27	-	TRBJ1-5	CASSLSGTGNQPQHF	TGTGCCAGCAGTTTATCGGGGACTGGCAATCAGCCCCAGCATTTT
TRBD2	TRBV30	-	TRBJ2-7	CAWSVTSGISYEQYF	TGTGCCTGGAGTGTAACTAGCGGGATCTCCTACGAGCAGTACTTC
TRBD1	TRBV10-3	-	TRBJ2-7	CAAGGRDRVNEQYF	TGTGCCGCGGGCGGCCGAGACAGGGTCAACGAGCAGTACTTC
TRBD2	TRBV19	-	TRBJ2-7	CASSRTSGPYEQYF	TGTGCCAGTAGTCGGACTAGCGGTCCCTACGAGCAGTACTTC
-	TRBV19	-	TRBJ2-7	CASSQGSIPLYEQYF	TGTGCCAGTAGTCAGGGGTCGATACCCCTATACGAGCAGTACTTC
TRBD2	TRBV4-3	-	TRBJ2-2	CASSQEAGDAGELFF	TGCGCCAGCAGCCAAGAAGCGGGAGACGCCGGGGAGCTGTTTTTT
TRBD2	TRBV6-5	-	TRBJ2-7	CASSFGTSGGSYEQYF	TGTGCCAGCAGTTTCGGGACTAGCGGGGGGTCCTACGAGCAGTACTTC
TRBD1	TRBV10-3	-	TRBJ2-7	CAISAPRDSAPWEQYF	TGTGCCATCAGTGCTCCCCGGGACAGCGCGCCTTGGGAGCAGTACTTC
-	TRBV6-5	once	TRBJ2-6	CASSKQGSGANVLTF	TGTGCCAGCAGCAAACAGGGTTCTGGGGCCAACGTCCTGACTTTC
TRBD1	TRBV6-5	few	TRBJ1-5	CASSRTGENQPQHF	TGTGCCAGCAGCCGGACAGGGGAAAATCAGCCCCAGCATTTT
-	TRBV30	few	TRBJ2-7	CAWRGESSYEQYF	TGTGCCTGGAGAGGAGAGAGTTCCTACGAGCAGTACTTC
-	TRBV19	-	TRBJ1-1	CASSISGVGNTEAFF	TGTGCCAGTAGTATATCAGGTGTTGGGAACACTGAAGCTTTCTTT
-	TRBV5-1	-	TRBJ2-1	CASSLSFDEQFF	TGCGCCAGCAGCTTGTCCTTCGATGAGCAGTTCTTC
-	TRBV5-4	-	TRBJ2-7	CASSSGQGSAFNEQYF	TGTGCCAGCAGCTCGGGTCAGGGTAGTGCATTCAACGAGCAGTACTTC
TRBD2	TRBV5-4	-	TRBJ2-7	CASSLPLAGSEQYF	TGTGCCAGCAGCTTACCCTTAGCGGGAAGCGAGCAGTACTTC
TRBD1	TRBV15	-	TRBJ1-5	CATSRRTGISNQPQHF	TGTGCCACCAGCAGGAGGACAGGGATTAGCAATCAGCCCCAGCATTTT
TRBD1	TRBV5-6	-	TRBJ1-3	CASRPSTGRGPGNTIYF	TGTGCCAGCAGGCCCTCGACAGGGCGGGGTCCTGGAAACACCATATATTTT
-	TRBV6-6	-	TRBJ2-7	CASSYFQGSSYEQYF	TGTGCCAGCAGTTACTTCCAGGGGTCATCCTACGAGCAGTACTTC
-	TRBV12-3/TRBV12-4	-	TRBJ2-7	CASSLQSEQYF	TGTGCCAGCAGTTTACAATCCGAGCAGTACTTC
-	TRBV27	-	TRBJ1-2	CASSGPNYGYTF	TGTGCCAGCAGTGGCCCTAACTATGGCTACACCTTC
TRBD1	TRBV27	-	TRBJ1-6	CATRGGVVSNSPLHF	TGTGCCACCAGGGGGGGAGTAGTTTCTAATTCACCCCTCCACTTT
TRBD1	TRBV19	-	TRBJ2-3	CASTRDRGTDTQYF	TGTGCCAGTACCCGGGACAGGGGGACAGATACGCAGTATTTT
TRBD1	TRBV25-1	few	TRBJ2-6	CASSEGDRGFSGANVLTF	TGTGCCAGCAGTGAAGGGGACAGGGGTTTCTCTGGGGCCAACGTCCTGACTTTC
TRBD2	TRBV7-6	-	TRBJ2-2	CASSPTGGGITGELFF	TGTGCCAGCAGCCCCACGGGGGGAGGGATCACCGGGGAGCTGTTTTTT
TRBD2	TRBV19	-	TRBJ2-1	CASSIRFGGEVENEQFF	TGTGCCAGTAGTATAAGGTTTGGGGGGGAGGTGGAAAATGAGCAGTTCTTC
TRBD1	TRBV24-1	once	TRBJ2-7	CATSVGQGISYEQYF	TGTGCCACCAGTGTGGGACAGGGTATCTCCTACGAGCAGTACTTC
TRBD1	TRBV11-1	large	TRBJ2-7	CASSPRDRGFYEQYF	TGTGCCAGCAGCCCTCGGGACAGGGGTTTCTACGAGCAGTACTTC
TRBD2	TRBV5-4	-	TRBJ2-6	CASSLTSGIYGANVLTF	TGTGCCAGCAGCTTGACTAGCGGGATATATGGGGCCAACGTCCTGACTTTC
-	TRBV6-5	-	TRBJ2-5	CASSLRGLAETQYF	TGTGCCAGCAGTTTGAGAGGCCTGGCAGAGACCCAGTACTTC
TRBD1	TRBV27	-	TRBJ2-2	CASSSQGVTGELFF	TGTGCCAGCAGTTCACAGGGGGTCACCGGGGAGCTGTTTTTT
-	TRBV5-1	-	TRBJ2-2	CASSFTQGNTGELFF	TGCGCCAGCAGCTTCACACAGGGAAACACCGGGGAGCTGTTTTTT
-	TRBV4-2	-	TRBJ2-4	CASSQGEVQYF	TGTGCCAGCAGCCAAGGGGAGGTTCAGTACTTC
-	TRBV28	-	TRBJ1-1	CASRTDRYTEAFF	TGTGCCAGCAGGACCGACAGATATACTGAAGCTTTCTTT
-	TRBV19	-	TRBJ1-3	CASTSSGNTIYF	TGTGCCAGTACGAGCTCTGGAAACACCATATATTTT